This entry lists 10 T cell receptor beta chains sequenced from one sample in a study of CD8 T cells in ankylosing spondylitis. Overall study findings and caveats: Among TCR beta sequences, a motif of roughly 8 highly homologous variants appeared characteristic of ankylosing spondylitis blood.

Antigens of these TCRs are unknown. MiXCR, applied by TCRdb to the 5' RACE reads, yields one record per CDR3 protein. The sample shows some 400,000 distinct CDR3 sequences, about 20% of them seen only once. Source material: blood, either unsorted or a sorted T cell fraction (not recorded which). These receptors came from a male donor with ankylosing spondylitis.

This clonotype occurred a few times. The V call is TRBV29-1, the J call TRBJ2-1; TRBD2 agrees at 11 bases. CDR3 length equals 14 residues. From germline, CDR1 is SQVTM and CDR2 ANQGSEA. V shed 7 bases, J shed 5 bases, and the junction held 7 bases outside the gene matches. This CDR3 is CSAAGTSGHNEQFF. The CDR3 DNA is TGCAGCGCGGCCGGGACTAGCGGCCACAATGAGCAGTTCTTC.

V gene TRBV24-1 combines with J gene TRBJ1-1; no clear D gene. V dropped 4 bases and J dropped 11 bases, with 10 bases sitting between them. Germline CDR1 reads KGHDR; CDR2 reads SFDVKD. The CDR3 is 11 residues long. CDR3 sequence reads: CATSEVLCAFF. The DNA for the CDR3 is TGTGCCACCAGTGAGGTCCTGTGCGCTTTCTTT.

This clonotype was counted only a few times. This chain uses TRBV7-2 with TRBJ2-1; D is perhaps TRBD2 (5 bases). The germline gives CDR1 SGHTA, CDR2 FQGNSA. The V and J ends lost 5 bases and 3 bases respectively, with 8 bases between them. The CDR3 length is 13 residues. The chain's CDR3 is CASSVSVYNEQFF. CDR3 nucleotides: TGTGCCAGCAGCGTTAGCGTCTACAATGAGCAGTTCTTC.

This chain links TRBV7-3 with TRBJ2-3, with a possible D match to TRBD2 (6 bases). Germline lookup yields CDR1 SGHTA and CDR2 FQGTGA. The CDR3 loop spans 13 amino acids. V lost 0 bases, J lost 5 bases, and 6 bases lay in between. The CDR3 DNA follows: TGTGCCAGCAGCTTAACGGGGGGAGATACGCAGTATTTT. Protein product: CASSLTGGDTQYF.

The rearrangement joins TRBV7-3 to TRBJ2-3; weak D call: TRBD2 (6 bases). The germline gives CDR1 SGHTA, CDR2 FQGTGA. Between the trimmed V and J ends, which lost 5 bases and 0 bases, there was a span of 15 bases. This CDR3 is built from 16 residues. CDR3 region: CASSRRAGFSTDTQYF. DNA for the CDR3: TGTGCCAGCAGCCGGAGGGCCGGATTTAGCACAGATACGCAGTATTTT.

V gene TRBV19 combines with J gene TRBJ2-3; 10 positions match TRBD2. Germline trimming cut 3 bases from V and 1 base from J; bases unmatched to any gene: 4. The germline gives CDR1 LNHDA, CDR2 SQIVND (reference sequence). CDR3 length: 16 residues. The CDR3 sequence: CASSIRLAGGTDTQYF. CDR3 in DNA: TGTGCCAGTAGTATTCGGCTAGCGGGAGGCACAGATACGCAGTATTTT. Variable domain in full (rest from reference TRBV19 and TRBJ2-3): DGGITQSPKYLFRKEGQNVTLSCEQNLNHDAMYWYRQDPGQGLRLIYYSQIVNDFQKGDIAEGYSVSREKKESFPLTVTSAQKNPTAFYLCASSIRLAGGTDTQYFGPGTRLTVL.

This clonotype was counted between two and nine times. V is TRBV7-9 and J is TRBJ2-2; TRBD1 aligns across 7 bases. Germline assignment: CDR1 SEHNR and CDR2 FQNEAQ (reference sequence). The CDR3 covers 17 residues. Germline trimming cut 2 bases from V and 5 bases from J; bases unmatched to any gene: 11. CDR3 residues: CASSLPQGLPGTGELFF. CDR3 in DNA: TGTGCCAGCAGCTTACCACAGGGGCTACCGGGGACCGGGGAGCTGTTTTTT.

There are a few counts of this clonotype. The chain uses TRBV20-1 and TRBJ2-1; perhaps TRBD1 as D (5 bases). The CDR3 is 15 residues long. Trimming left V 1 base short and J 4 bases short, with 14 bases between. Germline CDR1 and CDR2: DFQATT and SNEGSKA (reference sequence). The CDR3 DNA follows: TGCAGTGCTAGAGGGCCCCCAGGGCCATACAATGAGCAGTTCTTC. Translation gives CSARGPPGPYNEQFF.

This clonotype was observed a few times. V gene TRBV30 combines with J gene TRBJ2-7, with D perhaps given as TRBD1 or TRBD2 (5 bases each). V was clipped by 5 bases and J by 7 bases, with 15 bases between them. Per the germline V gene, CDR1 is GTSNPN and CDR2 is SVGIG (reference sequence). The CDR3 has 12 residues. The CDR3 DNA is TGTGCCTGGCGGCCGGGACCGGGGGAGCAGTACTTC. The encoded protein is CAWRPGPGEQYF.

The chain has TRBV29-1 and TRBJ1-5; 8 positions agree with TRBD1. In germline, CDR1 is SQVTM, CDR2 ANQGSEA. The CDR3 has 13 amino acids. V was pared by 5 bases and J by 6 bases, with 6 bases of the junction left unmatched. CDR3 in amino acids: CSVTDRGGQPQHF. The CDR3 coding sequence is TGCAGCGTTACCGACAGGGGAGGTCAGCCCCAGCATTTT.